The T cell receptor beta chain under discussion was sequenced for a study of blood T cells in healthy people across ages. This clonotype has a handful of counts. Antigen specificity is unknown. The CDR3 runs 15 residues. The ends were cut back, 4 bases at V and 1 base at J, with 14 bases in the middle. CDR1 is LGHNA and CDR2 is YSLEER in the germline V gene. General study results and limits: The study found more naive CD4+ cells and higher diversity in long-lived than aged donors. Diversity estimated from one million T cells was considered an underestimate.

Every donor gave approximately 10 milliliters of peripheral blood. Alongside a J-beta primer mix, a sample-barcoded 5' primer served in a second PCR lasting 7 to 11 cycles. From the 5' RACE reads, TCRdb called clonotypes with MiXCR, one entry per CDR3 protein. The sample includes some 550,000 distinct CDR3 sequences, around 48% of them seen just once. The rearrangement links TRBV4-3 to TRBJ2-7; D tentatively reads TRBD1 or TRBD2 (5 bases each). Sequenced material: blood. The sequence was obtained from a man at least 80 years old in good health. Written as DNA, the CDR3 is TGCGCCAGCAGCCGGGATGCTGAGGGGTCCTACGAGCAGTACTTC. It is translated as CASSRDAEGSYEQYF.